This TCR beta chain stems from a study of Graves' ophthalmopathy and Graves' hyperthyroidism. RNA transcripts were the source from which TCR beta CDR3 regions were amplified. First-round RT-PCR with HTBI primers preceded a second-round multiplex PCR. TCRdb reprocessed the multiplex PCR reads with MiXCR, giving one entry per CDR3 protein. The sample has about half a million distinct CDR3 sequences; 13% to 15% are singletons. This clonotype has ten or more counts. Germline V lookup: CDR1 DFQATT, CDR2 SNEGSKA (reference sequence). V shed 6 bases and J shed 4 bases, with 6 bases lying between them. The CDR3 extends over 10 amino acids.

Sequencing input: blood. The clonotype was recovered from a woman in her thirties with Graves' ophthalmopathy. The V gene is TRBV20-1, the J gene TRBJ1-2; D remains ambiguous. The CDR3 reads CSALPYGYTF. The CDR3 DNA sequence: TGCAGTGCCCTCCCCTATGGCTACACCTTC.